These 23 T cell receptor beta chains originate from one sample sequenced in a study of cytomegalovirus exposure and HLA in healthy donors. Vbeta (60) and Jbeta (13) primers were used in the PCR. The assay was immunoSEQ multiplex PCR, and TCRdb's table has in-frame clones only and misses some. The sample yields about 100,000 clones, around 80% seen once. Sequencing was performed on PBMCs. All receptors come from a middle-aged woman in good health and CMV-seronegative.

This chain joins TRBV28 and TRBJ1-2, with a possible D match to TRBD1 (6 bases). Trimming stripped 3 bases from V and 0 bases from J, with 14 bases between. The CDR3 consists of 16 residues. Per the germline V gene, CDR1 is MDHEN and CDR2 is SYDVKM. DNA of the CDR3: TGTGCCAGCAGTTTCCCTTTGACAGGACCTAACTATGGCTACACCTTC. It codes for CASSFPLTGPNYGYTF.

The J gene is TRBJ2-7, the V gene TRBV7-2; D remains unclear. Germline V CDR1 and CDR2: SGHTA, FQGNSA. The CDR3 covers 15 residues. V shed 3 bases and J shed 0 bases, with 12 bases lying between them. The CDR3 DNA sequence: TGTGCCAGCAGCTTCCACAGCCGCAGCTCCTACGAGCAGTACTTC. Translating it yields CASSFHSRSSYEQYF. The entire variable domain, with the rest obtained from reference TRBV7-2 and TRBJ2-7, is as follows: GAGVSQSPSNKVTEKGKDVELRCDPISGHTALYWYRQSLGQGLEFLIYFQGNSAPDKSGLPSDRFSAERTGGSVSTLTIQRTQQEDSAVYLCASSFHSRSSYEQYFGPGTRLTVT.

V gene TRBV30 combines with J gene TRBJ1-3; no reliable D call. Germline V gives CDR1 GTSNPN, CDR2 SVGIG (reference sequence). This CDR3 spans 13 amino acids. Trimming pared 2 bases from V and 2 bases from J, leaving 7 bases between. The DNA for the CDR3 is TGTGCCTGGAGTAGAGGAACTGGAAACACCATATATTTT. Translated: CAWSRGTGNTIYF.

J is TRBJ2-7 and V is TRBV7-3, with 8 bases fitting TRBD1. This CDR3 has 13 residues. V gave up 5 bases and J gave up 5 bases; unmatched junction bases: 5. Per the germline V gene, CDR1 is SGHTA and CDR2 is FQGTGA. Written as DNA, the CDR3 is TGTGCCAGCAGCCTGTGGACAGGGAACGAGCAGTACTTC. It encodes CASSLWTGNEQYF.

The sample holds a few counts of this clone. CDR3 amino acids: CASSQGGAGNTIYF. DNA of the CDR3: TGTGCCAGCAGTCAGGGAGGGGCGGGAAACACCATATATTTT. The chain uses TRBV25-1 and TRBJ1-3; D perhaps matches TRBD1 (5 bases). Germline lookup yields CDR1 MGHDK and CDR2 SYGVNS. The CDR3 extends over 14 amino acids. Trimming shortened V by 5 bases and J by 4 bases, and 12 bases separated the two germline ends.

This CDR3 is CASSSTGLREQYF. Written as DNA, the CDR3 is TGTGCCAGCTCGTCCACAGGGTTGCGGGAGCAGTACTTC. V usage is TRBV18 and J usage is TRBJ2-5, with a weak D call TRBD2 (7 bases). CDR3 length equals 13 residues. Per the germline V gene, CDR1 is KGHSH and CDR2 is LQKENI. The V gene lost 6 bases and the J gene lost 11 bases, with 19 bases spanning the gap.

To note about this clone: Within the sample, other DNA sequences also encode this same CDR3. The rearrangement links TRBV28 to TRBJ1-3; a weak D match, TRBD1 (5 bases). Germline V gene data show CDR1 as MDHEN and CDR2 as SYDVKM. The CDR3 contains 14 residues. The V gene lost 4 bases and the J gene lost 1 base, with 8 bases spanning the gap. DNA for the CDR3: TGTGCCAGCAGTTCCCCAGGGTCTGGAAACACCATATATTTT. It encodes CASSSPGSGNTIYF.

V usage is TRBV7-6 and J usage is TRBJ1-2; 11 nucleotides match TRBD1. CDR3 size: 14 residues. The germline CDR1 and CDR2 sequences are SGHVS and FNYEAQ. V shed 4 bases and J 8 bases; nucleotides not matched to a gene: 6. The DNA of the CDR3 is TGTGCCAGCAGCTACCTGGGACAGGGGGACGGCTACACCTTC. Its protein is CASSYLGQGDGYTF.

The V call is TRBV7-2, the J call TRBJ2-5; 8 bases are shared with TRBD1. The CDR3 is 16 residues long. Germline V CDR1 and CDR2: SGHTA, FQGNSA. With 0 bases clipped from V and 5 bases from J, the junction kept 8 bases outside the gene matches. As DNA, the CDR3 is TGTGCCAGCAGCTTAGCACGGACAGGGCTCGGGGAGACCCAGTACTTC. This codes for CASSLARTGLGETQYF.

The genes are TRBV27 and TRBJ2-1; tentatively, D is TRBD1 (6 bases). Per germline, CDR1 MNHEY and CDR2 SMNVEV (reference sequence). The CDR3 covers 16 residues. Trimming took off 1 base at V and 3 bases at J, with 13 bases between the two ends. CDR3 sequence reads: CASSLYQGKNYNEQFF. In DNA, the CDR3 is TGTGCCAGCAGTTTATATCAGGGGAAAAACTACAATGAGCAGTTCTTC.

The J gene is TRBJ2-3, the V gene TRBV2, with D perhaps matching TRBD2 (7 bases). The CDR3 consists of 19 residues. V dropped 0 bases and J dropped 3 bases, with 22 bases sitting between them. Looked up from germline, CDR1 is SNHLY and CDR2 is FYNNEI. CDR3 protein: CASSEASLLGEGGTDTQYF. CDR3 DNA sequence: TGTGCCAGCAGTGAAGCGTCTCTCCTGGGGGAGGGGGGGACAGATACGCAGTATTTT.

This sequence joins TRBV14 and TRBJ1-6; the D gene is possibly TRBD1 (6 bases). Germline V lookup: CDR1 SGHDN, CDR2 FVKESK. This CDR3 region has 13 residues. The V and J ends lost 4 bases and 10 bases respectively, with 11 bases between them. The chain's CDR3 is CASSPRGRSPLHF. Here the CDR3 DNA reads TGTGCCAGCAGCCCCAGGGGCAGATCACCCCTCCACTTT.

The count of this clone is one. The chain is built from TRBV9 and TRBJ2-1; tentative D call: TRBD1 (6 bases). Germline V lookup: CDR1 SGDLS, CDR2 YYNGEE. V shed 4 bases and J shed 9 bases, with 26 bases lying between them. The CDR3 spans 17 residues. The CDR3 is CASSPLPSGAQSREQFF. CDR3 nucleotides: TGTGCCAGCAGCCCCCTTCCGTCAGGGGCCCAGTCCCGTGAGCAGTTCTTC.

This clone was seen a single time. This chain connects TRBV9 to TRBJ2-1; the match to TRBD2 covers 7 bases. V gave up 4 bases and J gave up 4 bases; unmatched junction bases: 2. CDR1 is SGDLS and CDR2 is YYNGEE in the germline V gene. The CDR3 has 13 residues. The CDR3 protein is CASSPGGYNEQFF. The DNA of the CDR3 is TGTGCCAGCAGCCCGGGGGGATACAATGAGCAGTTCTTC.

This chain joins TRBV2 and TRBJ1-5, with a possible D match to TRBD1 (5 bases). The CDR3 is 13 residues long. Germline V lookup: CDR1 SNHLY, CDR2 FYNNEI. V was pared by 5 bases and J by 6 bases, with 11 bases between. The CDR3 DNA reads as TGTGCCAGCAGTAAGCAGGGAGGTCAGCCCCAGCATTTT. It is translated as CASSKQGGQPQHF.

The V and J genes are TRBV6-1 and TRBJ1-1; the D gene is possibly TRBD1 (6 bases). Germline CDR1 MNHNS, CDR2 SASEGT. The CDR3 consists of 13 residues. Trimming shortened V by 7 bases and J by 1 base, and 10 bases separated the two germline ends. CDR3 loop: CASTGQTNTEAFF. CDR3 DNA sequence: TGTGCCAGCACTGGACAGACGAACACTGAAGCTTTCTTT.

The chain carries TRBV7-2 and TRBJ2-2; D unclear. CDR3 length: 12 residues. Germline assignment: CDR1 SGHTA and CDR2 FQGNSA. Trimming pared 5 bases from V and 3 bases from J, leaving 4 bases between. CDR3 sequence (DNA): TGTGCCAGCAGCCCTTACACCGGGGAGCTGTTTTTT. This gives the protein CASSPYTGELFF.

This clone has only one observation. An end of the junction does not agree with germline; a read error may underlie this. This chain uses TRBV7-9 with TRBJ2-5; 9 bases agree with TRBD2. This CDR3 contains 15 residues. Germline CDR1 is SEHNR and CDR2 is FQNEAQ (reference sequence). CDR3 nucleotide sequence: TGTTCCAGCAGCTTAACTAGCGGGTACCAAGAGACCCAGTACTTC. Its protein is CSSSLTSGYQETQYF.

The chain joins TRBV7-2 to TRBJ2-7; possible D gene TRBD1, 6 bases. Deletions cut 6 bases from V and 3 bases from J, with 15 bases between. Germline V gene data show CDR1 as SGHTA and CDR2 as FQGNSA. This CDR3 spans 14 amino acids. CDR3 loop: CASSVTGFRYEQYF. CDR3 DNA sequence: TGTGCCAGCAGTGTCACAGGGTTCCGCTACGAGCAGTACTTC.

The J gene is TRBJ1-1, the V gene TRBV4-1; perhaps TRBD1 as D (5 bases). CDR1 MGHRA and CDR2 YSYEKL come from the germline V gene. The CDR3 runs 15 residues. V lost 0 bases and J lost 2, with 10 bases in between. CDR3 region: CASSQDPGANTEAFF. In nucleotides, the CDR3 is TGCGCCAGCAGCCAAGATCCTGGGGCTAACACTGAAGCTTTCTTT.

The chain links TRBV19 to TRBJ2-7; the match to TRBD1 covers 10 bases. J gave up 2 bases and V 3 bases, and 4 bases lay outside the gene matches. The CDR3 loop spans 15 amino acids. CDR1 and CDR2 (germline): LNHDA, SQIVND (reference sequence). The CDR3 spells CASSMRGQGAYEQYF. The CDR3 coding sequence is TGTGCCAGTAGTATGCGCGGACAGGGGGCCTACGAGCAGTACTTC.

The chain couples TRBV6-5 to TRBJ2-7; 10 nucleotides match TRBD2. Looked up from germline, CDR1 is MNHEY and CDR2 is SVGAGI. The V and J ends lost 4 bases and 2 bases, in that order; junction bases with no gene match: 2. This CDR3 contains 14 residues. The CDR3 sequence: CASSLGLATYEQYF. In DNA, the CDR3 is TGTGCCAGCAGTTTGGGACTAGCGACCTACGAGCAGTACTTC.

This chain uses TRBV5-1 with TRBJ1-1; D call uncertain. CDR1 is SGHRS, CDR2 YFSETQ, per germline. This CDR3 is 12 amino acids long. The V end was cut by 10 bases, the J end by 1 base, with 11 bases between. Here the CDR3 reads CACQRENTEAFF. The CDR3 DNA reads as TGCGCCTGCCAGCGGGAGAACACTGAAGCTTTCTTT.